The 18 T cell receptor beta chains given below trace back to one sample, sequenced in a study of OX40 agonist ivuxolimab in advanced cancers. TCRdb's copy holds only in-frame clones and misses some; the assay was immunoSEQ multiplex PCR. The table records roughly 24,000 clones, approximately 79% of them present only once. The sample in question was CD4+ or CD8+ T cells sorted from blood, obtained in a trial of the OX40 agonist ivuxolimab. Receptors originate from an adult with an advanced solid tumor such as melanoma, head and neck, liver or kidney cancer.

The chain uses TRBV7-6 and TRBJ1-1, with D uncertain. Trimming cost V 0 bases and J 10 bases, with 12 bases left between them. Looked up from germline, CDR1 is SGHVS and CDR2 is FNYEAQ. The CDR3 runs to 13 residues. The DNA for the CDR3 is TGTGCCAGCAGCTTAGCGCTCGGCCCCGCAGCTTTCTTT. The encoded protein is CASSLALGPAAFF.

The V gene is TRBV27, the J gene TRBJ2-7; D might be TRBD1 (5 bases). The CDR3 is made up of 11 amino acids. The germline V gene encodes CDR1 MNHEY and CDR2 SMNVEV (reference sequence). V was cut by 3 bases and J by 5 bases, with 5 bases left in between. The CDR3 coding sequence is TGTGCCAGCAGTTTGGGGCACGAGCAGTACTTC. Protein: CASSLGHEQYF.

This clone was seen once. J is TRBJ1-3 and V is TRBV27; perhaps TRBD1 as D (6 bases). CDR3 length: 14 amino acids. Germline V gene sequence: CDR1 MNHEY, CDR2 SMNVEV (reference sequence). The V and J ends lost 6 bases and 3 bases respectively, with 12 bases between them. This CDR3 is CASSFRGDGNTIYF. The CDR3, as DNA: TGTGCCAGCAGCTTCAGGGGTGATGGAAACACCATATATTTT.

The rearrangement joins TRBV27 to TRBJ1-2; D may be TRBD1 (6 bases). The germline V and J ends were trimmed by 3 bases and 8 bases, with 13 bases remaining between them. The germline V gene encodes CDR1 MNHEY and CDR2 SMNVEV (reference sequence). The CDR3 consists of 13 residues. DNA for the CDR3: TGTGCCAGCAGTTTCAATTCGGGACACGGCTACACCTTC. Encoded protein: CASSFNSGHGYTF.

V and J are TRBV6-5 and TRBJ1-2, with a tentative D call TRBD1 (6 bases). Trimming removed 0 bases at V and 5 bases at J, with 16 bases between. Germline V gene data show CDR1 as MNHEY and CDR2 as SVGAGI. This CDR3 is 16 amino acids long. CDR3 nucleotides: TGTGCCAGCAGTTACTCGATGGGGGCGAGGGAGTATGGCTACACCTTC. It is translated as CASSYSMGAREYGYTF.

This sequence joins TRBV7-8 and TRBJ1-5, with 8 bases matching TRBD1. The CDR3 extends over 14 amino acids. V dropped 4 bases and J dropped 3; count of bases not matched to a gene: 2. Germline V CDR1 and CDR2: SGHVS, FQNEAQ. The CDR3 loop reads CASSSTGVNQPQHF. CDR3 coding DNA: TGTGCCAGCAGCTCGACAGGGGTCAATCAGCCCCAGCATTTT. The full variable domain, with the rest looked up from reference TRBV7-8 and TRBJ1-5, is GAGVSQSPRYKVAKRGQDVALRCDPISGHVSLFWYQQALGQGPEFLTYFQNEAQLDKSGLPSDRFFAERPEGSVSTLKIQRTQQEDSAVYLCASSSTGVNQPQHFGDGTRLSIL.

This sequence joins TRBV11-2 and TRBJ1-3, with D hard to call. Trimming cost V 4 bases and J 8 bases, with 12 bases left between them. This CDR3 region has 13 residues. CDR1 and CDR2 from the germline V gene are SGHAT and FQNNGV. CDR3 coding DNA: TGTGCCAGCAGCTCCATGCCGGGAGACACCATATATTTT. Translated: CASSSMPGDTIYF.

CDR3 loop: CASSQDRGRTQPQHF. For the CDR3, the DNA is TGTGCCAGCAGCCAAGACAGGGGGCGCACCCAGCCCCAGCATTTT. The chain joins TRBV9 to TRBJ1-5; 10 positions match TRBD1. The germline gives CDR1 SGDLS, CDR2 YYNGEE. This CDR3 contains 15 residues. The V gene end was trimmed by 4 bases and the J gene end by 7 bases; junction bases not matched to a gene: 8.

This chain joins TRBV5-6 and TRBJ2-7; no clear D. The CDR3 has 14 amino acids. Germline lookup yields CDR1 SGHDT and CDR2 YYEEEE. The V end was cut by 2 bases, the J end by 0 bases, with 9 bases between. DNA for the CDR3: TGTGCCAGCAGCTTACGCCGAAACTCCTACGAGCAGTACTTC. Protein product: CASSLRRNSYEQYF.

The chain employs TRBV6-6 and TRBJ2-7, with 7 bases that match TRBD2. CDR3 size: 15 residues. Per the germline V gene, CDR1 is MNHNY and CDR2 is SVGAGI (reference sequence). Trimming took 4 bases from V and 1 from J; bases not matched to a gene: 7. The chain's CDR3 is CASSSSGIGSYEQYF. The CDR3 DNA is TGTGCCAGCAGTTCCAGCGGGATAGGGTCCTACGAGCAGTACTTC.

By proportion, this clone is large. This chain connects TRBV15 to TRBJ1-4, with 11 positions matching TRBD1. V lost 5 bases to trimming and J lost 6 bases; unmatched junction nucleotides: 5. The CDR3 length is 15 residues. The germline CDR1 and CDR2 sequences are LNHNV and YYDKDF (reference sequence). The DNA of the CDR3 is TGTGCCACCAGCGGACAGGGGGCGCCGGATGAAAAACTGTTTTTT. Encoded protein: CATSGQGAPDEKLFF.

The J gene is TRBJ1-5, the V gene TRBV2, with D perhaps matching TRBD1 (5 bases). The CDR3 has 14 amino acids. CDR1 is SNHLY, CDR2 FYNNEI, per germline. V shed 5 bases and J shed 1 base, with 9 bases lying between them. The chain's CDR3 is CASSPGLSNQPQHF. The CDR3 DNA reads TGTGCCAGCAGTCCAGGGTTGAGCAATCAGCCCCAGCATTTT.

The chain is built from TRBV7-3 and TRBJ1-1; D is uncertain. The CDR3 consists of 13 residues. CDR1 is SGHTA, CDR2 FQGTGA, per germline. V dropped 6 bases and J dropped 1 base, with 9 bases sitting between them. This CDR3 reads CASSSMGNTEAFF. Written as DNA, the CDR3 is TGTGCCAGCAGTTCAATGGGGAACACTGAAGCTTTCTTT.

As concerns this clone: A junction end diverges from the germline sequence, so it may reflect a read error. This chain connects TRBV9 to TRBJ2-3, with D unclear. Germline CDR1 reads SGDLS; CDR2 reads YYNGEE. There are 16 residues in the CDR3. The CDR3 DNA is TGTGCCAGCAGCGTAGCGGCATTCTCCAGCACAAATACGCAGTATTTT. Its protein is CASSVAAFSSTNTQYF. The variable domain in full, completed from reference TRBV9 and TRBJ2-3, reads DSGVTQTPKHLITATGQRVTLRCSPRSGDLSVYWYQQSLDQGLQFLIQYYNGEERAKGNILERFSAQQFPDLHSELNLSSLELGDSALYFCASSVAAFSSTNTQYFGPGTRLTVL.

CDR3: CASSHTEGSARPQHF. In DNA form, the CDR3 reads TGCGCCAGCAGCCACACCGAGGGCAGTGCAAGGCCCCAGCATTTT. This chain uses TRBV4-1 with TRBJ1-5; D gene unclear. Germline values: CDR1 MGHRA, CDR2 YSYEKL. Trimming took off 3 bases at V and 9 bases at J, with 18 bases between the two ends. The CDR3 covers 15 residues.

For this clone: Other nucleotide sequences from this sample produce the same CDR3. The chain joins TRBV9 to TRBJ1-2; D is ambiguous. The germline CDR1 and CDR2 sequences are SGDLS and YYNGEE. The CDR3 runs 13 residues. V was pared by 0 bases and J by 5 bases, with 8 bases between. The CDR3 nucleotides are TGTGCCAGCAGCGTAGGGGGAGATTATGGCTACACCTTC. The encoded protein is CASSVGGDYGYTF.

The chain is built from TRBV30 and TRBJ2-2, with 7 bases identical to TRBD1. Germline CDR1 GTSNPN, CDR2 SVGIG (reference sequence). V lost 0 bases and J lost 0; bases outside the gene matches: 1. The CDR3 length is 15 residues. CDR3: CAWSVGGPNTGELFF. The CDR3 nucleotides are TGTGCCTGGAGTGTAGGGGGCCCGAACACCGGGGAGCTGTTTTTT.

This clone has only one observation. The V call is TRBV29-1, the J call TRBJ2-5; TRBD2 might be the D (6 bases). CDR1 is SQVTM, CDR2 ANQGSEA, per germline. The V and J ends lost 3 bases and 5 bases respectively, with 19 bases between them. This CDR3 spans 15 amino acids. The CDR3 spells CSVEMRELLEETQYF. DNA of the CDR3: TGCAGCGTTGAGATGCGGGAACTTCTGGAGGAGACCCAGTACTTC. Full variable domain (rest looked up from reference TRBV29-1 and TRBJ2-5): SAVISQKPSRDICQRGTSLTIQCQVDSQVTMMFWYRQQPGQSLTLIATANQGSEATYESGFVIDKFPISRPNLTFSTLTVSNMSPEDSSIYLCSVEMRELLEETQYFGPGTRLLVL.